Presented here are 9 T cell receptor beta chains from one specimen sequenced in a study of T-cell memory formation after mild COVID-19. TCRdb fed the 5' RACE reads into MiXCR, producing one record per CDR3 protein. The sample has around 260,000 distinct CDR3 sequences; about 16% are singletons. The sequenced sample consisted of PBMCs or a T cell subset sorted from them (not recorded which). Source of these receptors: a man aged 18 to 29 who had mild COVID-19 (a few samples of this study predate the infection). Cell type and time point are not known.

In this sample, this clonotype turned up a few times. This chain connects TRBV7-9 to TRBJ2-7, with TRBD1 matching over 8 bases. Per germline, CDR1 SEHNR and CDR2 FQNEAQ (reference sequence). The CDR3 runs 11 residues. Trimming at V came to 5 bases and at J to 12 bases, leaving 6 bases not matched to a gene. The CDR3 DNA follows: TGTGCCAGCAGCCTAACAGGGGGGACGTACTTC. The encoded protein is CASSLTGGTYF.

This clonotype has more than one count but fewer than ten. This sequence joins TRBV7-8 and TRBJ1-5; 9 bases are a match to TRBD1. V lost 8 bases to trimming and J lost 6 bases; unmatched junction nucleotides: 11. The length of the CDR3 is 15 residues. The germline gives CDR1 SGHVS, CDR2 FQNEAQ. The CDR3 bases are TGTGCCAGCCTCCGATCGTACAGGGGGCCTCAGCCCCAGCATTTT. This sequence encodes CASLRSYRGPQPQHF.

The chain combines TRBV4-3 with TRBJ1-2, with TRBD1 matching 9 bases. The V gene end was trimmed by 6 bases and the J gene end by 2 bases; junction bases not matched to a gene: 4. This CDR3 spans 14 amino acids. From germline, CDR1 is LGHNA and CDR2 YSLEER. The CDR3 reads CASSFGQGNYGYTF. In DNA, the CDR3 is TGCGCCAGCAGTTTCGGACAGGGGAACTATGGCTACACCTTC.

This clonotype was observed a single time. This chain links TRBV7-9 with TRBJ2-5, with 7 bases aligning to TRBD1. This CDR3 has 15 residues. V lost 5 bases, J lost 4 bases, and 10 bases stayed unmatched. CDR1 is SEHNR, CDR2 FQNEAQ, per germline (reference sequence). CDR3 loop: CASSHLGGERETQYF. DNA of the CDR3: TGTGCCAGCAGCCATCTAGGGGGCGAGCGAGAGACCCAGTACTTC.

This clonotype occurred a few times. The gene calls are TRBV6-5 and TRBJ2-7; D perhaps matches TRBD1 (5 bases). Trimming removed 8 bases at V and 5 bases at J, with 16 bases between. This CDR3 is built from 13 residues. Germline V lookup: CDR1 MNHEY, CDR2 SVGAGI. CDR3 nucleotides: TGTGCCAGCGGGGCAGGAACTACGAACGAGCAGTACTTC. Encoded protein: CASGAGTTNEQYF.

This clonotype was seen a handful of times. The chain recombines TRBV20-1 with TRBJ1-4; D call uncertain. V lost 1 base, J lost 0 bases, and 15 bases lay in between. Per the germline V gene, CDR1 is DFQATT and CDR2 is SNEGSKA (reference sequence). The length of the CDR3 is 17 residues. The DNA of the CDR3 is TGCAGTGCTAGAGGCTCGGGGAGGGAGGCAACTAATGAAAAACTGTTTTTT. Translated: CSARGSGREATNEKLFF.

The chain couples TRBV4-1 to TRBJ2-2; D perhaps matches TRBD1 (5 bases). This CDR3 has 16 amino acids. The V gene's germline CDR1 is MGHRA and CDR2 YSYEKL. Between the trimmed V and J ends, which lost 5 bases and 10 bases, there was a span of 23 bases. DNA for the CDR3: TGCGCCAGCAGCGCACCCCCACGGCAGGGTAAGGAGGAGCTGTTTTTT. Its translation: CASSAPPRQGKEELFF.

This clonotype was picked up a small number of times. The chain joins TRBV6-6 to TRBJ1-2; 7 bases match TRBD1. CDR1 MNHNY and CDR2 SVGAGI come from the germline V gene (reference sequence). V lost 4 bases and J lost 1; bases outside the gene matches: 12. This CDR3 region has 17 residues. DNA of the CDR3: TGTGCCAGCAGTTTTTATACCGGGACAGAGAATAACTATGGCTACACCTTC. Translating gives CASSFYTGTENNYGYTF.

This clonotype was observed a handful of times. The chain joins TRBV27 to TRBJ2-7; possibly TRBD1 for D (6 bases). Trimming took off 2 bases at V and 4 bases at J, with 15 bases between the two ends. This CDR3 is built from 15 residues. CDR1 is MNHEY and CDR2 is SMNVEV in the germline V gene (reference sequence). Written as DNA, the CDR3 is TGTGCCAGCAGTTTAGGGGGCGGTCTGGGGTACGAGCAGTACTTC. Translated, it gives CASSLGGGLGYEQYF.